The clone carrying this TCR beta chain was picked up a small number of times. Its antigen is not identified. Germline CDR1 is LNHNV and CDR2 is YYDKDF (reference sequence). Deletions cut 1 base from V and 1 base from J, with 8 bases between. This CDR3 contains 14 residues. This sample was included in a study of beta chain features in type 1 diabetes. General study results and limits: A moderate, significant TCRB CDR3 shortening appeared in type 1 diabetes across four CD4+ subsets. Shorter templates might be favored by PCR, equally in patients and controls.

Every bit of the isolated RNA underwent reverse transcription, so sequencing read expressed TCRB transcripts. TCRdb keeps only in-frame clones here, not all; method: immunoSEQ multiplex PCR. The data hold around 130,000 clones, with approximately 9% observed a single time. This chain connects TRBV15 to TRBJ2-7, with no clear D. The sequence was collected from a man aged 25 to 40 with type 1 diabetes. The sequenced sample was central memory CD4+ T cells from blood. DNA for the CDR3: TGTGCCACCAGCAGAGGCGGATATTCCTACGAGCAGTACTTC. Protein: CATSRGGYSYEQYF.